This entry lists 22 T cell receptor beta chains sequenced from one sample in a study of control samples from healthy donors and cancer patients. Using immunoSEQ multiplex PCR, the repertoire was profiled, and TCRdb retains in-frame clones only, with some absent. The data contain roughly 120,000 clones, more than 80% of them seen just once; the ten biggest clones take up 1% to 1.4%. Sequencing used PBMCs. The receptors stem from a woman aged 50 to 60 with colorectal cancer.

This chain connects TRBV10-3 to TRBJ1-2, with 9 nucleotides matching TRBD1. The CDR3 contains 14 residues. J was trimmed by 7 bases and V by 3 bases; bases with no gene match: 6. Per the germline V gene, CDR1 is ENHRY and CDR2 is SYGVKD. The CDR3 sequence is CAISDPDRGSGYTF. The CDR3 DNA follows: TGTGCCATCAGTGACCCTGACAGGGGGAGTGGCTACACCTTC.

This rearrangement joins TRBV18 to TRBJ1-2; 9 nucleotides align to TRBD1. The junction had 6 bases not matched to a gene; V was cut back by 6 bases and J by 7 bases. Germline CDR1 reads KGHSH; CDR2 reads LQKENI. This CDR3 spans 13 amino acids. The CDR3, as DNA: TGTGCCAGCTCCCCAGGACAGGGGAGTGGCTACACCTTC. This encodes CASSPGQGSGYTF.

The J gene is TRBJ2-3, the V gene TRBV10-3; 13 positions match TRBD2. The CDR3 runs to 18 residues. From germline, CDR1 is ENHRY and CDR2 SYGVKD. The trim removed 11 bases at V and 4 bases at J, leaving 18 bases unmatched. DNA for the CDR3: TGTGCCGTCGGCCGTGAGAGGACTAGCGGGAGAGGGTCAGATACGCAGTATTTT. It encodes CAVGRERTSGRGSDTQYF.

The chain carries TRBV5-1 and TRBJ2-7; D possibly corresponds to TRBD2 (5 bases). The CDR3 is made up of 15 amino acids. Deletions cut 1 base from V and 2 bases from J, with 13 bases between. Germline V CDR1 and CDR2: SGHRS, YFSETQ. The CDR3 region has the DNA TGCGCCAGCAGCTTGTTGGGAGCGCCCCCCTACGAGCAGTACTTC. Translation: CASSLLGAPPYEQYF.

The J gene is TRBJ1-6, the V gene TRBV19, with D maybe TRBD1 (5 bases). CDR3 size: 15 residues. Trimming took 5 bases from V and 4 from J, leaving 12 bases between them. Germline CDR1 and CDR2: LNHDA and SQIVND (reference sequence). CDR3 region: CASSGGRFYNSPLHF. DNA for the CDR3: TGTGCCAGTAGTGGGGGACGGTTTTATAATTCACCCCTCCACTTT.

The rearrangement joins TRBV30 to TRBJ1-1; the D gene is possibly TRBD1 (5 bases). The CDR3 runs 13 residues. V lost 5 bases and J lost 1, with 11 bases in between. Germline-derived CDR1 and CDR2 are GTSNPN and SVGIG (reference sequence). CDR3: CAWVAGWNTEAFF. The CDR3 nucleotides are TGTGCCTGGGTCGCAGGGTGGAACACTGAAGCTTTCTTT. The entire variable domain, with the rest obtained from reference TRBV30 and TRBJ1-1, is as follows: SQTIHQWPATLVQPVGSPLSLECTVEGTSNPNLYWYRQAAGRGLQLLFYSVGIGQISSEVPQNLSASRPQDRQFILSSKKLLLSDSGFYLCAWVAGWNTEAFFGQGTRLTVV.

The chain uses TRBV9 and TRBJ1-5; D is unclear. The CDR3 covers 14 residues. The V gene lost 0 bases and the J gene lost 0 bases, with 4 bases spanning the gap. CDR1 and CDR2 (germline): SGDLS, YYNGEE. In nucleotides, the CDR3 is TGTGCCAGCAGCGTAGGGTATAGCAATCAGCCCCAGCATTTT. It codes for CASSVGYSNQPQHF.

The rearrangement uses TRBV7-9 and TRBJ1-1, with D perhaps TRBD1 (5 bases). From germline, CDR1 is SEHNR and CDR2 FQNEAQ (reference sequence). With 5 bases removed from V and 0 bases from J, the gap between germline ends came to 13 bases. This CDR3 is 15 amino acids long. The CDR3 DNA follows: TGTGCCAGCAGCCCACATGCGGGGCTGAACACTGAAGCTTTCTTT. Protein: CASSPHAGLNTEAFF.

The chain joins TRBV9 to TRBJ2-5; D is perhaps TRBD1 (6 bases). The CDR3 length is 14 residues. Trimming cost V 0 bases and J 5 bases, with 11 bases left between them. Germline V lookup: CDR1 SGDLS, CDR2 YYNGEE. For the CDR3, the DNA is TGTGCCAGCAGCGTAGAAACAGGGTTGGAGACCCAGTACTTC. Amino acids: CASSVETGLETQYF.

The chain is built from TRBV7-6 and TRBJ1-3; D might be TRBD1 (5 bases). There are 16 residues in the CDR3. V was trimmed by 1 base and J by 0 bases, leaving 10 bases between them. CDR1 is SGHVS and CDR2 is FNYEAQ in the germline V gene. Here the CDR3 reads CASSLDVGGSGNTIYF. In DNA, the CDR3 is TGTGCCAGCAGCTTAGACGTTGGGGGCTCTGGAAACACCATATATTTT.

The chain has TRBV27 and TRBJ2-7; TRBD1 aligns across 8 bases. The J segment lost 5 bases and the V segment lost 0 bases, leaving 9 bases of the junction unmatched. Germline CDR1 and CDR2: MNHEY and SMNVEV (reference sequence). The CDR3 has 16 amino acids. The CDR3 spells CASSLSQGAKGHEQYF. CDR3 in DNA: TGTGCCAGCAGTTTATCTCAGGGGGCTAAGGGACACGAGCAGTACTTC.

This sequence joins TRBV11-2 and TRBJ2-1; 7 bases fit TRBD1. This CDR3 comprises 13 residues. CDR1 and CDR2 from the germline V gene are SGHAT and FQNNGV. Losses at the gene ends were 1 base for V and 10 bases for J; bases not matched to a gene: 4. In DNA, the CDR3 is TGTGCCAGCAGCTTAGGAACAGGGGTCGAGCAGTTCTTC. Translating it yields CASSLGTGVEQFF.

The chain couples TRBV24-1 to TRBJ1-5; weak D call: TRBD1 (5 bases). The CDR3 has 13 residues. Germline V gene data show CDR1 as KGHDR and CDR2 as SFDVKD. Trimming removed 11 bases at V and 2 bases at J, with 12 bases between. CDR3 nucleotide sequence: TGTGCCATTGCAGGGTCGGGCAATCAGCCCCAGCATTTT. This gives the protein CAIAGSGNQPQHF.

The chain has TRBV6-5 and TRBJ1-1; D uncertain. CDR1 MNHEY and CDR2 SVGAGI come from the germline V gene. Trimming cost V 8 bases and J 0 bases, with 10 bases left between them. This CDR3 has 13 amino acids. The CDR3 DNA sequence: TGTGCCAGCTCGAGCCAGATGAACACTGAAGCTTTCTTT. Translation: CASSSQMNTEAFF.

The chain links TRBV19 to TRBJ1-2; a weak D match, TRBD1 (5 bases). The CDR3 length is 11 residues. Germline CDR1 reads LNHDA; CDR2 reads SQIVND (reference sequence). The V end lost 7 bases, the J end lost 8 bases, and 11 bases lay between the germline ends. The DNA for the CDR3 is TGTGCCAGTAAGGGGTCTGGGGGCTACACCTTC. Translated, it gives CASKGSGGYTF.

This sequence joins TRBV5-1 and TRBJ1-3, with a tentative D call TRBD1 (6 bases). This CDR3 has 16 residues. V lost 2 bases to trimming and J lost 1 base, with 13 bases between them. CDR1 SGHRS and CDR2 YFSETQ come from the germline V gene. The CDR3 loop is CASSFDTGLSGNTIYF. The CDR3 bases are TGCGCCAGCAGCTTCGATACAGGGTTGTCTGGAAACACCATATATTTT.

This clone appeared a single time. The rearrangement links TRBV3-1 (or the pseudogene TRBV3-2) to TRBJ2-7; D is possibly TRBD1 or TRBD2 (5 bases each). The CDR3 extends over 16 amino acids. CDR1 and CDR2 from the germline V gene are LGHDT and YNNKEL (reference sequence). Deletions cut 4 bases from V and 4 bases from J, with 20 bases between. CDR3: CASSPRDLGPRYEQYF. The CDR3 region has the DNA TGTGCCAGCAGCCCCCGGGACCTCGGCCCCCGATACGAGCAGTACTTC.

The chain combines TRBV27 with TRBJ1-2; D unclear. Germline V gene data show CDR1 as MNHEY and CDR2 as SMNVEV (reference sequence). CDR3 size: 16 residues. The V end lost 5 bases, the J end lost 2 bases, and 18 bases lay between the germline ends. The chain's CDR3 is CASSTRREDGNYGYTF. CDR3 nucleotides: TGTGCCAGCAGTACTCGCCGGGAGGACGGAAACTATGGCTACACCTTC.

V is TRBV6-2 or TRBV6-3 and J is TRBJ2-2; 12 bases match TRBD2. In germline, CDR1 is MNHEY, CDR2 SVGEGT. The CDR3 spans 15 residues. The V segment lost 6 bases and the J segment 7 bases; nucleotides outside the gene matches: 6. DNA of the CDR3: TGTGCCAGCAGCTCTAGCGGGGGGGCGGTCGGGGAGCTGTTTTTT. It yields the protein CASSSSGGAVGELFF.

V usage is TRBV5-1 and J usage is TRBJ1-6; no firm D call. V dropped 4 bases and J dropped 7 bases, with 15 bases sitting between them. Germline CDR1 reads SGHRS; CDR2 reads YFSETQ. This CDR3 comprises 15 residues. This chain's CDR3 is CASSLLGRTNSPLHF. The CDR3 region has the DNA TGCGCCAGCAGCCTCCTCGGCAGGACCAATTCACCCCTCCACTTT.

The chain carries TRBV19 and TRBJ1-1; D might be TRBD1 (5 bases). The CDR3 sequence is 13 residues long. V gave up 7 bases and J gave up 1 base, with 10 bases separating them. Germline lookup yields CDR1 LNHDA and CDR2 SQIVND (reference sequence). This CDR3 reads CASNGGANTEAFF. In DNA form, the CDR3 reads TGTGCCAGTAATGGAGGGGCGAACACTGAAGCTTTCTTT.

CDR3: CAWSVSHGVVEQYF. The CDR3 nucleotides are TGTGCCTGGAGTGTATCGCACGGAGTAGTGGAGCAGTACTTC. This sequence joins TRBV30 and TRBJ2-7; D remains ambiguous. With 0 bases removed from V and 7 bases from J, the gap between germline ends came to 16 bases. Germline V gene sequence: CDR1 GTSNPN, CDR2 SVGIG (reference sequence). This CDR3 is 14 amino acids long.